This T cell receptor beta chain originates from a study of OX40 agonist ivuxolimab in advanced cancers. Study-level information: Six ivuxolimab dose levels, 0.01 to 10 mg/kg, were given intravenously every 2 weeks. Study-level points and caveats: The CD4+ and CD8+ T cells in the blood had expanded clonally by week 6 at 0.1 to 3.0 mg/kg.

This clone was detected only a few times. What it binds is unknown. This table comes from immunoSEQ multiplex PCR, and its TCRdb copy is limited to in-frame clones, with some not included. The sample lists some 17,000 clones, 70% to 90% occurring once. The CDR3 runs 16 residues. V was pared by 5 bases and J by 0 bases, with 14 bases between. CDR1 LNHDA and CDR2 SQIVND come from the germline V gene (reference sequence). The receptor was isolated from an adult with an advanced solid tumor such as melanoma, head and neck, liver or kidney cancer. The rearrangement uses TRBV19 and TRBJ1-5; a weak D match, TRBD1 (6 bases). The sequences come from CD4+ or CD8+ T cells sorted from blood, collected in a trial of the OX40 agonist ivuxolimab. This CDR3 is CASSLSTGHSNQPQHF. The CDR3 DNA sequence: TGTGCCAGTAGTTTATCTACAGGGCATAGCAATCAGCCCCAGCATTTT.